This T cell receptor (beta chain) comes out of a study of regulatory T cells in long-lasting Graves disease. The wider study: Graves' patients with a new diagnosis had received antithyroid drugs under 3 months.

The TCR beta library used iRepertoire HTBI primers with Arm-PCR amplification of CDR3. TCRdb itself ran the multiplex PCR reads through MiXCR, one entry per CDR3 protein. The repertoire has around 420,000 distinct CDR3 sequences, 15% of them found once; the top ten carry about 8.2%. CDR1 is SNHLY, CDR2 FYNNEI, per germline. V lost 6 bases to trimming and J lost 5 bases, with 17 bases between them. The CDR3 is made up of 14 amino acids. This clonotype was counted many times. Time point of the sample: newly diagnosed GD, antithyroid drugs for less than 3 months. RNA isolated from PBMCs was used to make the TCR library. The sample was also linked to a second study, of T cells in Graves' hyperthyroidism and ophthalmopathy. That work adds: The study excluded patients with uncontrolled infection, other autoimmune disease, pregnancy or lactation.

Here the sequenced sample was peripheral blood mononuclear cells (PBMCs), taken at new diagnosis, from a patient treated with antithyroid drugs. The chain joins TRBV2 to TRBJ2-7; the D gene could be TRBD1 or TRBD2 (5 bases each). The sequence derives from a woman aged 40 to 50 with Graves disease. The CDR3 spells CASREYLLGDEQYF. In DNA, the CDR3 is TGTGCCAGCAGAGAATATCTTTTGGGGGACGAGCAGTACTTC.